The rows below give T cell receptor beta chains drawn from one sample of a study of shared clonotypes between healthy human individuals. The method was immunoSEQ multiplex PCR; TCRdb's version includes in-frame clones alone and lacks a portion of them. The table records about 2 million clones, about 95% of them present only once. Sequenced sample: naive CD8+ T cells sorted from blood. All receptors come from a man younger than 35 in good health. CDR3s include the opening cysteine and the closing phenylalanine or tryptophan. The D gene is left open where the match is weak. Clone size, where shown, is once, few, many, or a class for clones that have expanded.

j_call	v_call	d_call	clone_size	cdr3_nt	cdr3_aa
TRBJ2-7	TRBV7-2	NA	once	TGTGCCAGCAGCTTAGTAACCGCCGCCTACGAGCAGTACTTC	CASSLVTAAYEQYF
TRBJ2-1	TRBV19	TRBD2	NA	TGTGCCAGTAGTATGAGCGGGAGGGATTACAATGAGCAGTTCTTC	CASSMSGRDYNEQFF
TRBJ2-7	TRBV2	TRBD1	NA	TGTGCCAGCAGGGGACAGGGGCTGAGCTACGAGCAGTACTTC	CASRGQGLSYEQYF
TRBJ1-2	TRBV6-5	TRBD1	NA	TGTGCCAGCAGTTACCTCGGACAGGGGGCTGGGGGTGGCTACACCTTC	CASSYLGQGAGGGYTF
TRBJ2-7	TRBV5-6	NA	NA	TGTGCCAGCAGCTTAGGATCATCCTACGAGCAGTACTTC	CASSLGSSYEQYF
TRBJ1-4	TRBV6-1	NA	NA	TGTGCCAGCAGTGAACGTCGGGTAGGTGATGAAAAACTGTTTTTT	CASSERRVGDEKLFF
TRBJ2-7	TRBV4-1	NA	NA	TGCGCCAGCAGCCAAGATTCGGGCAACTACGAGCAGTACTTC	CASSQDSGNYEQYF
TRBJ2-1	TRBV19	TRBD1	NA	TGTGCCAGTAGTCGAACAGGGGGGTACAATGAGCAGTTCTTC	CASSRTGGYNEQFF
TRBJ2-2	TRBV6-1	NA	NA	TGTGCCAGCAGTGTCATAGGTTTGCCGCTGTTTTTT	CASSVIGLPLFF
TRBJ1-6	TRBV19	NA	NA	TGTGCCAGTAGTACGTATAATTCACCCCTCCACTTT	CASSTYNSPLHF
TRBJ2-1	TRBV2	NA	NA	TGTGCCTTCGGGGATAGCGGCGGTCCGGCTGAGCAGTTCTTC	CAFGDSGGPAEQFF